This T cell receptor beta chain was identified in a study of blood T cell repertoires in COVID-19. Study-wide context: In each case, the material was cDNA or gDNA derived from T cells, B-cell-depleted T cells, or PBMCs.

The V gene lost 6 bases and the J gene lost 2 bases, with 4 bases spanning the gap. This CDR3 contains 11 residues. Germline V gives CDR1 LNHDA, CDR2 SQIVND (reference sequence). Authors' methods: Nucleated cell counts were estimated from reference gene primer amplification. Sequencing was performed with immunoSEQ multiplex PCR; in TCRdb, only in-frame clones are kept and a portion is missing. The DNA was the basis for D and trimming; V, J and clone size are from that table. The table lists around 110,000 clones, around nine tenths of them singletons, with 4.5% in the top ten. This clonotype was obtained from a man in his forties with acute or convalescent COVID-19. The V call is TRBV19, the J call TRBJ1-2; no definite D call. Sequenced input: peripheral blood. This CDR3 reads CASRENYGYTF. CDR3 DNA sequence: TGTGCCAGTAGGGAGAACTATGGCTACACCTTC.